The 11 T cell receptor beta chains reported below all come from one sample, sequenced in a study of cytomegalovirus exposure and HLA in healthy donors. This PCR relied on a set of 60 Vbeta primers and 13 Jbeta primers. Method: immunoSEQ multiplex PCR; TCRdb's copy keeps in-frame clones and lacks some. This sample has 150,000 to 200,000 clones, with roughly 81% found just once. Sequenced material: PBMCs. The source is a man younger than 35 in good health and CMV-seropositive.

The V call is TRBV19, the J call TRBJ1-1, with 7 bases lining up with TRBD1. Germline V gene data show CDR1 as LNHDA and CDR2 as SQIVND (reference sequence). V lost 4 bases and J lost 4; bases outside the gene matches: 12. CDR3 length: 16 residues. The CDR3 DNA sequence: TGTGCCAGTAGTACCCGACAGGGCGGTTCGGGCACTGAAGCTTTCTTT. This sequence encodes CASSTRQGGSGTEAFF.

This chain connects TRBV9 to TRBJ1-1; D is uncertain. The V end was cut by 3 bases, the J end by 12 bases, with 12 bases between. The CDR3 covers 11 residues. Germline V gives CDR1 SGDLS, CDR2 YYNGEE. The CDR3: CASSDMHRTFF. CDR3 nucleotide sequence: TGTGCCAGCAGCGACATGCACCGAACTTTCTTT.

The V gene is TRBV12-5, the J gene TRBJ2-1; 7 bases match TRBD1. Trimming removed 3 bases from V and 8 bases from J; junction bases left unmatched: 13. The CDR3 runs to 16 residues. Germline-derived CDR1 and CDR2 are LGHNT and FRNRAP. The CDR3 nucleotides are TGTGCTAGTGGTTTTGATTACAGGGGCGTTGTCGATGAGCAGTTCTTC. As protein: CASGFDYRGVVDEQFF.

V gene TRBV29-1 combines with J gene TRBJ2-5; maybe TRBD2 (5 bases). V was cut by 4 bases and J by 1 base, with 7 bases left in between. CDR1 and CDR2 from the germline V gene are SQVTM and ANQGSEA. The CDR3 is made up of 12 amino acids. CDR3 bases: TGCAGCGTTGTGGGGAGCCAAGAGACCCAGTACTTC. It is translated as CSVVGSQETQYF.

The V and J genes are TRBV7-8 and TRBJ1-6; TRBD1 might be the D (5 bases). The CDR3 length is 14 residues. V lost 5 bases to trimming and J lost 9 bases, with 14 bases between them. Germline V gives CDR1 SGHVS, CDR2 FQNEAQ. The CDR3, as DNA: TGTGCCAGCAGCCGCGGGGGGGTGGGTTCACCCCTCCACTTT. This gives the protein CASSRGGVGSPLHF.

The chain combines TRBV10-3 with TRBJ1-2, with a possible D match to TRBD1 (6 bases). This CDR3 contains 14 residues. Germline V gene lookup returns CDR1 ENHRY and CDR2 SYGVKD. The germline V and J ends were trimmed by 0 bases and 8 bases, with 13 bases remaining between them. The CDR3 here is CAISESTTGSGYTF. CDR3 DNA: TGTGCCATCAGTGAGTCGACTACAGGGTCCGGCTACACCTTC.

This chain links TRBV5-1 with TRBJ2-5, with a possible D match to TRBD1 (7 bases). The CDR3 has 15 residues. Germline V gene sequence: CDR1 SGHRS, CDR2 YFSETQ. V lost 0 bases to trimming and J lost 1 base, with 10 bases between them. CDR3 in DNA: TGCGCCAGCAGCTTGGGGGGGGACAGCCAAGAGACCCAGTACTTC. Encoded protein: CASSLGGDSQETQYF. Combining the CDR3 with reference TRBV5-1 and TRBJ2-5 gives the whole variable domain KAGVTQTPRYLIKTRGQQVTLSCSPISGHRSVSWYQQTPGQGLQFLFEYFSETQRNKGNFPGRFSGRQFSNSRSEMNVSTLELGDSALYLCASSLGGDSQETQYFGPGTRLLVL.

This chain links TRBV4-2 with TRBJ1-4; tentative D call: TRBD1 (5 bases). CDR1 is LGHNA and CDR2 is YNFKEQ in the germline V gene. The CDR3 extends over 14 amino acids. Trimming took 4 bases from V and 8 from J, leaving 14 bases between them. The CDR3 reads CASSLGPEGEKLFF. CDR3 nucleotide sequence: TGTGCCAGCAGCCTGGGGCCGGAGGGCGAAAAACTGTTTTTT.

The chain has TRBV7-9 and TRBJ2-5, with D unclear. Germline V gene data show CDR1 as SEHNR and CDR2 as FQNEAQ (reference sequence). The V gene lost 2 bases and the J gene lost 2 bases, with 12 bases spanning the gap. CDR3 length: 15 amino acids. The CDR3 loop reads CASSLWAALQETQYF. The CDR3 DNA sequence: TGTGCCAGCAGCTTATGGGCAGCCCTTCAAGAGACCCAGTACTTC.

The V gene is TRBV18, the J gene TRBJ1-4; D not certain. Trimming removed 2 bases at V and 6 bases at J, with 10 bases between. The CDR3 length is 14 residues. Germline V CDR1 and CDR2: KGHSH, LQKENI. The CDR3 here is CASSPSRSDEKLFF. The CDR3 DNA reads as TGTGCCAGCTCACCATCCCGGTCGGATGAAAAACTGTTTTTT.

The chain employs TRBV6-5 and TRBJ1-4, with D unclear. The CDR3 runs to 15 residues. Germline V gives CDR1 MNHEY, CDR2 SVGAGI. V shed 4 bases and J shed 8 bases, with 17 bases lying between them. The CDR3 reads CASSWAGSGREKLFF. The CDR3, as DNA: TGTGCCAGCAGTTGGGCGGGAAGTGGAAGAGAAAAACTGTTTTTT.